A selection of T cell receptor beta chains follows, all from one sample in a study of blood T cell repertoires in COVID-19. The protocol was immunoSEQ multiplex PCR, while the TCRdb copy is restricted to in-frame clones and leaves out a portion. In the table there are about 160,000 clones, 87% of which are singletons. Sequencing was performed on peripheral blood. All receptors come from a woman aged 70-85 years with COVID-19, enrolled during active disease. Both conserved end residues are part of each CDR3. Each record gives: J gene, V gene, clone size, D gene, CDR3 protein, CDR3 DNA. A D gene is named only where the DNA matches it firmly. Rows may omit the clone size; those that give it use once, few, many or a size class.

j_gene: TRBJ1-1
v_gene: TRBV19
abundance: NA
d_gene: NA
CDR3aa: CASSPRASIMNTEAFF
CDR3nt: TGTGCCAGTAGCCCCCGAGCCTCCATCATGAACACTGAAGCTTTCTTT

j_gene: TRBJ2-3
v_gene: TRBV4-1
abundance: NA
d_gene: NA
CDR3aa: CASSGSGTPSTDTQYF
CDR3nt: TGCGCCAGCAGTGGGAGCGGCACCCCTAGCACAGATACGCAGTATTTT

j_gene: TRBJ2-6
v_gene: TRBV19
abundance: NA
d_gene: NA
CDR3aa: CASTPLGSGANVLTF
CDR3nt: TGTGCCAGTACCCCGCTGGGGAGTGGGGCCAACGTCCTGACTTTC

j_gene: TRBJ2-1
v_gene: TRBV6-6
abundance: NA
d_gene: TRBD1
CDR3aa: CASSYFGTGNNEQFF
CDR3nt: TGTGCCAGCAGTTACTTCGGGACAGGGAACAATGAGCAGTTCTTC

j_gene: TRBJ1-1
v_gene: TRBV7-2
abundance: NA
d_gene: TRBD1
CDR3aa: CASSPGDRARAFF
CDR3nt: TGTGCCAGCAGCCCCGGGGACAGGGCACGAGCTTTCTTT

j_gene: TRBJ2-3
v_gene: TRBV5-4
abundance: NA
d_gene: NA
CDR3aa: CASSRELSTDTQYF
CDR3nt: TGTGCCAGCAGCCGGGAGCTATCCACAGATACGCAGTATTTT

j_gene: TRBJ1-1
v_gene: TRBV11-2
abundance: NA
d_gene: NA
CDR3aa: CASSHQAENTEAFF
CDR3nt: TGTGCCAGCAGCCACCAGGCAGAGAACACTGAAGCTTTCTTT

j_gene: TRBJ2-7
v_gene: TRBV19
abundance: NA
d_gene: TRBD2
CDR3aa: CASRDSGGVREDEQYF
CDR3nt: TGTGCCAGTAGGGATAGCGGGGGGGTCCGAGAAGACGAGCAGTACTTC

j_gene: TRBJ1-2
v_gene: TRBV5-1
abundance: NA
d_gene: NA
CDR3aa: CASSLIWSGNYGYTF
CDR3nt: TGCGCCAGCAGCTTAATCTGGTCAGGGAACTATGGCTACACCTTC

j_gene: TRBJ2-1
v_gene: TRBV9
abundance: NA
d_gene: TRBD2
CDR3aa: CASSVGQGTSADRTYNEQFF
CDR3nt: TGTGCCAGCAGCGTAGGCCAAGGGACTAGCGCCGACCGAACCTACAATGAGCAGTTCTTC

j_gene: TRBJ1-6
v_gene: TRBV3-1/TRBV3-2
abundance: NA
d_gene: NA
CDR3aa: CASSQTFSPLHF
CDR3nt: TGTGCCAGCAGCCAGACTTTTTCACCCCTCCACTTT

j_gene: TRBJ2-2
v_gene: TRBV4-1
abundance: NA
d_gene: TRBD2
CDR3aa: CASSQVGTSDTGELFF
CDR3nt: TGCGCCAGCAGCCAAGTTGGGACTAGCGACACCGGGGAGCTGTTTTTT

j_gene: TRBJ2-3
v_gene: TRBV29-1
abundance: NA
d_gene: TRBD2
CDR3aa: CSVDGVQPPARGVPAGPDTQYF
CDR3nt: TGCAGCGTTGATGGGGTCCAACCACCCGCGCGGGGGGTACCAGCCGGTCCAGATACGCAGTATTTT

j_gene: TRBJ1-1
v_gene: TRBV7-8
abundance: NA
d_gene: TRBD1
CDR3aa: CASSRSVDRDARMHTEAFF
CDR3nt: TGTGCCAGCAGCCGCTCTGTCGACAGGGATGCCCGGATGCACACTGAAGCTTTCTTT

j_gene: TRBJ1-3
v_gene: TRBV3-1/TRBV3-2
abundance: NA
d_gene: NA
CDR3aa: CASSHKSSGNTIYF
CDR3nt: TGTGCCAGCAGCCACAAGAGCTCTGGAAACACCATATATTTT

j_gene: TRBJ2-7
v_gene: TRBV15
abundance: NA
d_gene: TRBD2
CDR3aa: CATSRDRLAGGREQYF
CDR3nt: TGTGCCACCAGCAGAGATCGTTTAGCGGGGGGCAGGGAGCAGTACTTC

j_gene: TRBJ2-7
v_gene: TRBV10-2
abundance: NA
d_gene: NA
CDR3aa: CASRTTPYEQYF
CDR3nt: TGCGCCAGCAGGACTACCCCTTACGAGCAGTACTTC

j_gene: TRBJ1-2
v_gene: TRBV7-9
abundance: NA
d_gene: NA
CDR3aa: CASSYGDRNYGYTF
CDR3nt: TGTGCCAGCAGCTACGGAGACAGGAACTATGGCTACACCTTC

j_gene: TRBJ1-1
v_gene: TRBV19
abundance: NA
d_gene: NA
CDR3aa: CASSIGQTEAFF
CDR3nt: TGTGCCAGTAGTATCGGACAGACTGAAGCTTTCTTT

j_gene: TRBJ2-7
v_gene: TRBV29-1
abundance: NA
d_gene: TRBD2
CDR3aa: CSVELTSGGALSYEQYF
CDR3nt: TGCAGCGTTGAACTAACTAGCGGGGGGGCTCTCTCCTACGAGCAGTACTTC

j_gene: TRBJ2-4
v_gene: TRBV6-6
abundance: NA
d_gene: NA
CDR3aa: CASSPPGGVDIQYF
CDR3nt: TGTGCCAGCAGCCCTCCGGGGGGCGTTGACATTCAGTACTTC

j_gene: TRBJ1-1
v_gene: TRBV6-5
abundance: NA
d_gene: NA
CDR3aa: CASSYSGGNTEAFF
CDR3nt: TGTGCCAGCAGTTACTCGGGGGGGAACACTGAAGCTTTCTTT

j_gene: TRBJ2-1
v_gene: TRBV6-5
abundance: NA
d_gene: NA
CDR3aa: CASRDSINEQFF
CDR3nt: TGTGCCAGCAGGGACAGTATTAATGAGCAGTTCTTC

j_gene: TRBJ1-2
v_gene: TRBV4-1
abundance: once
d_gene: TRBD1
CDR3aa: CASSRPGQGVFEGYGYTF
CDR3nt: TGCGCCAGCAGCCGCCCGGGACAGGGGGTCTTTGAAGGCTATGGCTACACCTTC

j_gene: TRBJ2-5
v_gene: TRBV10-3
abundance: NA
d_gene: NA
CDR3aa: CASAGRQQETQYF
CDR3nt: TGTGCCTCGGCAGGGCGACAGCAAGAGACCCAGTACTTC

j_gene: TRBJ1-2
v_gene: TRBV27
abundance: NA
d_gene: TRBD1
CDR3aa: CASSSAQGDYGYTF
CDR3nt: TGTGCCAGCAGTAGCGCACAGGGGGATTATGGCTACACCTTC